This TCR beta chain was identified in a study of cytomegalovirus exposure and HLA in healthy donors. About the study: Prior work identified 117 million unique TCR beta sequences in 150 million to 200 million T cells.

The PCR contained 60 Vbeta and 13 Jbeta primers. Some clones are missing from TCRdb's copy, which holds only in-frame ones; the method was immunoSEQ multiplex PCR. The data hold some 66,000 clones, with approximately 81% observed a single time. Per the germline V gene, CDR1 is LNHNV and CDR2 is YYDKDF (reference sequence). The V and J ends lost 3 bases and 2 bases respectively, with 8 bases between them. The CDR3 length is 13 residues. General observations from the study: Several of the most significant clusters appeared linked to common viral pathogens, based on a later analysis.

A note on this clone: Its antigen remains unknown.

The clonotype comes from a woman under 40 in good health and CMV-seronegative. Sequenced input: PBMCs. This chain joins TRBV15 and TRBJ2-7; TRBD1 is a possible D gene (6 bases). DNA of the CDR3: TGTGCCACCAGCAGGGACAGACCCTACGAGCAGTACTTC. This codes for CATSRDRPYEQYF.